These 17 T cell receptor beta chains were sequenced from one sample in a study of vaccination and CD4 T cells after COVID-19. No antigen is known for these receptors. Treatment indicated: approximately 10-day PBMC culture with coronavirus spike peptide pools or control peptides (ViraFEST assay). It was before the COVID-19 pandemic (2011-2018) that the unexposed donor's CD4+ T cells were collected. At the Johns Hopkins FTIC core, DNA taken from cultured CD4+ T cells was sequenced by way of the Oncomine TCR Beta short-read assay. MiXCR, applied by TCRdb to the PCR reads, yields one record per CDR3 protein. The table includes some 4,900 distinct CDR3 sequences, 42% detected once. The sequencing sample was made of CD4+ T cells from blood, cultured in vitro. The origin of the receptors is a human donor in good health.

The chain joins TRBV12-3 or TRBV12-4 to TRBJ2-7; no clear D. Trimming took off 6 bases at V and 4 bases at J, with 7 bases between the two ends. This CDR3 spans 11 amino acids. CDR3 nucleotide sequence: TGTGCCAGCAGCCGAAATTACGAGCAGTACTTC. Its translation: CASSRNYEQYF.

A few counts support this clonotype. The chain carries TRBV19 and TRBJ1-2; D not certain. Per germline, CDR1 LNHDA and CDR2 SQIVND (reference sequence). Trimming stripped 2 bases from V and 7 bases from J, with 11 bases between. The CDR3 is 13 amino acids. The CDR3 reads CASSIKEGSGYTF. The CDR3 DNA follows: TGTGCCAGTAGTATAAAGGAGGGCTCTGGCTACACCTTC.

This clonotype was seen more than once but under ten times. The J gene is TRBJ1-2, the V gene TRBV5-1; D remains ambiguous. V was shortened by 0 bases and J by 1 base, with 4 bases between the two germline ends. CDR3 length: 13 amino acids. Per the germline V gene, CDR1 is SGHRS and CDR2 is YFSETQ. CDR3 sequence reads: CASSLGGNYGYTF. The CDR3 coding sequence is TGCGCCAGCAGCTTGGGCGGTAACTATGGCTACACCTTC.

The chain uses TRBV6-1 and TRBJ1-5; D uncertain. There are 12 residues in the CDR3. The V end lost 6 bases, the J end lost 3 bases, and 6 bases lay between the germline ends. Germline V CDR1 and CDR2: MNHNS, SASEGT. In nucleotides, the CDR3 is TGTGCCAGCAGGGACTTCAATCAGCCCCAGCATTTT. Translating gives CASRDFNQPQHF.

The rearrangement joins TRBV21-1 to TRBJ1-5; the table's D call TRBD1 went unverified against the DNA. TRBV21-1 is described as a pseudogene. The CDR3 runs 12 residues. Written as DNA, the CDR3 is TGTGCCAGGGAACAGGGCAATCAGCCCCAGCATTTT. This encodes CAREQGNQPQHF.

In its sample, this clonotype was seen a few times. The chain links TRBV6-1 to TRBJ1-5; no reliable D call. From germline, CDR1 is MNHNS and CDR2 SASEGT. The CDR3 is 13 residues long. Trimming cost V 8 bases and J 3 bases, with 11 bases left between them. The CDR3 DNA reads TGTGCCAGCGGGAAAGCGTTCAATCAGCCCCAGCATTTT. Its protein product is CASGKAFNQPQHF.

In this sample, this clonotype turned up a few times. The rearrangement links TRBV12-3 or TRBV12-4 to TRBJ1-2, with D tentatively TRBD1 (6 bases). This CDR3 has 12 residues. V lost 3 bases to trimming and J lost 7 bases, with 9 bases between them. CDR3 bases: TGTGCCAGCAGTTTTGGGGGCTCTGGCTACACCTTC. Amino acids: CASSFGGSGYTF.

The chain combines TRBV7-9 with TRBJ1-1; no reliable D call. Germline V CDR1 and CDR2: SEHNR, FQNEAQ (reference sequence). The CDR3 sequence is 15 residues long. V lost 6 bases and J 3 bases, leaving 17 bases between the germline ends. The CDR3, as DNA: TGTGCCAGCAGGCCGCTACAGCGCCTCTACACTGAAGCTTTCTTT. This sequence encodes CASRPLQRLYTEAFF.

This rearrangement joins TRBV9 to TRBJ1-2, with a possible D match to TRBD1 (5 bases). Per the germline V gene, CDR1 is SGDLS and CDR2 is YYNGEE. The CDR3 loop spans 13 amino acids. The V gene lost 3 bases and the J gene lost 2 bases, with 8 bases spanning the gap. The CDR3 reads CASSGRGNYGYTF. The CDR3 DNA follows: TGTGCCAGCAGCGGTAGGGGAAACTATGGCTACACCTTC. Together with reference TRBV9 and TRBJ1-2, the CDR3 gives the full variable domain: DSGVTQTPKHLITATGQRVTLRCSPRSGDLSVYWYQQSLDQGLQFLIQYYNGEERAKGNILERFSAQQFPDLHSELNLSSLELGDSALYFCASSGRGNYGYTFGSGTRLTVV.

This sequence joins TRBV27 and TRBJ1-5; D gene ambiguous. The ends were cut back, 8 bases at V and 0 bases at J, with 26 bases in the middle. This CDR3 has 19 amino acids. CDR1 and CDR2 from the germline V gene are MNHEY and SMNVEV (reference sequence). The CDR3 region has the DNA TGTGCCAGCGCCCCTGGCCCGGGCAGTCCGTCGTTTAGCAATCAGCCCCAGCATTTT. Translation gives CASAPGPGSPSFSNQPQHF.

V and J are TRBV6-1 and TRBJ2-1; D unresolved. The CDR3 loop spans 12 amino acids. Germline CDR1 MNHNS, CDR2 SASEGT. The ends were cut back, 4 bases at V and 4 bases at J, with 5 bases in the middle. CDR3 sequence: CASSGVYNEQFF. CDR3 nucleotide sequence: TGTGCCAGCAGTGGGGTTTACAATGAGCAGTTCTTC.

This chain uses TRBV14 with TRBJ1-2; no clear D. V lost 1 base and J 0 bases, leaving 9 bases between the germline ends. The CDR3 is 15 residues long. Germline CDR1 and CDR2: SGHDN and FVKESK. The chain's CDR3 is CASSQVPGTNYGYTF. The CDR3 region has the DNA TGTGCCAGCAGCCAAGTTCCAGGAACTAACTATGGCTACACCTTC.

Note on this clonotype: With a much larger clone just one base away, this may be a read error. The chain carries TRBV27 and TRBJ1-6; D remains ambiguous. This CDR3 is 13 amino acids long. Germline CDR1 reads MNHEY; CDR2 reads SMNVEV (reference sequence). CDR3 protein: CVSSHRSYSPLHF. The CDR3 coding sequence is TGTGTCAGCAGTCACAGAAGTTATTCACCCCTCCACTTT.

This clonotype is termed medium-sized. V usage is TRBV20-1 and J usage is TRBJ1-2; D perhaps matches TRBD1 (5 bases). Trimming cost V 3 bases and J 4 bases, with 15 bases left between them. In germline, CDR1 is DFQATT, CDR2 SNEGSKA (reference sequence). The CDR3 spans 14 residues. CDR3 region: CSASPSGGSYGYTF. DNA of the CDR3: TGCAGTGCTAGCCCATCGGGGGGGAGCTATGGCTACACCTTC.

This chain joins TRBV7-3 and TRBJ1-2; 10 bases fit TRBD1. Losses at the gene ends were 4 bases for V and 8 bases for J; bases not matched to a gene: 4. The CDR3 consists of 13 residues. Per the germline V gene, CDR1 is SGHTA and CDR2 is FQGTGA. CDR3 sequence (DNA): TGTGCCAGCAGCTCGGGACAGGGGTTAGGCTACACCTTC. It codes for CASSSGQGLGYTF.

The chain is built from TRBV24-1 and TRBJ2-2; 9 bases line up with TRBD1. The germline V gene has CDR1 KGHDR and CDR2 SFDVKD. Germline trimming cut 3 bases from V and 4 bases from J; bases unmatched to any gene: 8. The CDR3 sequence is 17 residues long. In DNA, the CDR3 is TGTGCCACCAGTGATCCACCGGGACAGGGACGCACCGGGGAGCTGTTTTTT. This codes for CATSDPPGQGRTGELFF.

The V gene is TRBV19, the J gene TRBJ1-2; perhaps TRBD1 as D (5 bases). CDR1 is LNHDA and CDR2 is SQIVND in the germline V gene (reference sequence). V was shortened by 6 bases and J by 3 bases, with 17 bases between the two germline ends. The CDR3 is made up of 15 amino acids. CDR3 loop: CASRNTGSQHYGYTF. The CDR3 DNA sequence: TGTGCCAGTAGAAATACAGGCTCCCAACACTATGGCTACACCTTC.